The clone carrying this TCR beta chain occurred a few times. Its antigen remains unknown. A single record per CDR3 protein comes from TCRdb applying MiXCR to the 5' RACE reads. The data contain under 200,000 distinct CDR3 sequences, approximately 10% of them singletons. The data are from a study of T-cell memory formation after mild COVID-19. About the study: Clustering of TCRs was largely donor specific.

Findings and caveats of the study: The second-wave clones peaking on day 37 were not confirmed as SARS-CoV-2-specific.

V dropped 1 base and J dropped 8 bases, with 22 bases sitting between them. CDR1 SGHRS and CDR2 YFSETQ come from the germline V gene. This CDR3 has 17 residues. The clonotype was recovered from a man aged 18 to 30 who had mild COVID-19 (a few samples of this study predate the infection). Cell type and time point are not known. Specimen: PBMCs or a T cell subset sorted from them (not recorded which). The gene calls are TRBV5-1 and TRBJ2-1; D is possibly TRBD1 (5 bases). The CDR3 sequence is CASSLIVQTGLIDEQFF. The DNA for the CDR3 is TGCGCCAGCAGCTTGATTGTCCAAACAGGTCTGATCGATGAGCAGTTCTTC.